This entry describes one TCR beta chain. Its matching antigen is unknown. TRB was amplified from approximately 230 ng of peripheral blood genomic DNA per sample. Multiplex touch-down PCR amplified TRB using TRB-A and TRB-B pools in one tube. TCRdb processed the multiplex PCR reads again and assigns one entry to each CDR3 protein, with no DNA. Here the sample table reports more than 6,500 distinct CDR3 sequences. These data come from a study of T cell clusters in autoimmune cytopenias. Findings and limits, study-wide: Comparing secondary cytopenia with chronic lymphocytic leukemia showed no cluster-lack signature, apparently masked by lymphoma repertoire.

CDR1 and CDR2 (germline): MGHDK, SYGVNS. The CDR3 length is 15 residues. This chain connects TRBV25-1 to TRBJ2-1; TCRdb's D gene call, TRBD2, goes unchecked for lack of DNA. This sequence was found in a human donor with an autoimmune cytopenia or autoimmune hepatitis (not recorded which). Sequencing was done on a sample of peripheral blood. The CDR3: CASSGGTSTYNEQFF. The full variable domain, rest sourced from reference TRBV25-1 and TRBJ2-1, is EADIYQTPRYLVIGTGKKITLECSQTMGHDKMYWYQQDPGMELHLIHYSYGVNSTEKGDLSSESTVSRIRTEHFPLTLESARPSHTSQYLCASSGGTSTYNEQFFGPGTRLTVL.